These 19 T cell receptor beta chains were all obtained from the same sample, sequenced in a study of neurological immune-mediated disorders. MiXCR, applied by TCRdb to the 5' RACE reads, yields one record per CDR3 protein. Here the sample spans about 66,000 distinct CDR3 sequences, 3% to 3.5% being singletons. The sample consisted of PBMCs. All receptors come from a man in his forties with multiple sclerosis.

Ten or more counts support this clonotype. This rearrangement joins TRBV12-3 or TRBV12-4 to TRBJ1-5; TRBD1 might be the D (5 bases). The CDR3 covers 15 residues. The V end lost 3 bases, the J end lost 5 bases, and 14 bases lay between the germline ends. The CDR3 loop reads CASSFPRGWDQPQHF. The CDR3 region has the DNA TGTGCCAGCAGTTTTCCCCGGGGCTGGGATCAGCCCCAGCATTTT.

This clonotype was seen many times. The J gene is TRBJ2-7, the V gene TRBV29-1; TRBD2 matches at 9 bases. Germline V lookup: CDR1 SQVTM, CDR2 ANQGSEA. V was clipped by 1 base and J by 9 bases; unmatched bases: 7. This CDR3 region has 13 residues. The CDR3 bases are TGCAGCGTTGAAGTGGGACTAGCAGACGGGCAGTACTTC. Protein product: CSVEVGLADGQYF.

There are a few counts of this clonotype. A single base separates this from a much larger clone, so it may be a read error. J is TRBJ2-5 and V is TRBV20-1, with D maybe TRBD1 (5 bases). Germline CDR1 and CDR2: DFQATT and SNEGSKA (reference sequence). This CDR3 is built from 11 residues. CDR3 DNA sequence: TGCAGTGCTAGCGGACAAGAGAACCAGTACTTC. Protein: CSASGQENQYF.

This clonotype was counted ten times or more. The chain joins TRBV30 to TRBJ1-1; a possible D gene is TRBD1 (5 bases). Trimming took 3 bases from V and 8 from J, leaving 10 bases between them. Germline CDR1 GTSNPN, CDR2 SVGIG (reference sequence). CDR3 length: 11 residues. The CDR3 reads CAWRGVLEAFF. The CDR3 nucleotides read TGTGCCTGGAGAGGGGTACTAGAAGCTTTCTTT.

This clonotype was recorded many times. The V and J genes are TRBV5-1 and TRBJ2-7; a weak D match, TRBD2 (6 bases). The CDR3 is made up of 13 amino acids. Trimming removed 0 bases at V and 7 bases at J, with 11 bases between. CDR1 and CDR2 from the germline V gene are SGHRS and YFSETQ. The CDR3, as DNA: TGCGCCAGCAGCTTGGAATTCGCGGGGGAGCAGTACTTC. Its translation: CASSLEFAGEQYF.

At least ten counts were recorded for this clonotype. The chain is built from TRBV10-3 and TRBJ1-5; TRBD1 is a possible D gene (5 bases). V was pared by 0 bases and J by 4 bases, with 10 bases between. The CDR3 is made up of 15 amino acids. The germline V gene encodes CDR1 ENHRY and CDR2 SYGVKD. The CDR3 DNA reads TGTGCCATCAGTGAGTCAGGGGCGAGGAATCAGCCCCAGCATTTT. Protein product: CAISESGARNQPQHF.

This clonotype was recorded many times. The CDR3 loop is CSAPERERGRNEQFF. CDR3 DNA sequence: TGCAGTGCTCCCGAGCGGGAGAGGGGTCGGAATGAGCAGTTCTTC. This chain joins TRBV20-1 and TRBJ2-1; 8 nucleotides agree with TRBD2. This CDR3 has 15 residues. With 5 bases clipped from V and 7 bases from J, the junction kept 13 bases outside the gene matches. Germline CDR1 reads DFQATT; CDR2 reads SNEGSKA (reference sequence).

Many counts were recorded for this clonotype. Here the CDR3 DNA reads TGTGCCAGCTCACCCTGGGCTAAGCCTGAAGCTTTCTTT. Protein product: CASSPWAKPEAFF. The rearrangement links TRBV18 to TRBJ1-1; D not resolved. Germline V CDR1 and CDR2: KGHSH, LQKENI. The CDR3 length is 13 residues. V dropped 3 bases and J dropped 6 bases, with 11 bases sitting between them.

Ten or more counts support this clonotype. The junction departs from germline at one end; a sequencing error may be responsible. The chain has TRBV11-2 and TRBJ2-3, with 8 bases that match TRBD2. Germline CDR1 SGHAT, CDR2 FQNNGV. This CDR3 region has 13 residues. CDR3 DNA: TGTGCCAGCAGCTCCCACGGGACTAGTGAGGCCCTTTTT. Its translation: CASSSHGTSEALF. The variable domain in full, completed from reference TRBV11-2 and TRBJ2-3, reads EAGVAQSPRYKIIEKRQSVAFWCNPISGHATLYWYQQILGQGPKLLIQFQNNGVVDDSQLPKDRFSAERLKGVDSTLKIQPAKLEDSAVYLCASSSHGTSEALFGPGTRLTVL.

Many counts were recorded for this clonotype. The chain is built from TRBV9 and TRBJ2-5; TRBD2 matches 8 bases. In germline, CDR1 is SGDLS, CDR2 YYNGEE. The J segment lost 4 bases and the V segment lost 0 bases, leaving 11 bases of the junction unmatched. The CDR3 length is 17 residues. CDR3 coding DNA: TGTGCCAGCAGCGTAGGAGGTAGCGGGAAATGGGGAGAGACCCAGTACTTC. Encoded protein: CASSVGGSGKWGETQYF.

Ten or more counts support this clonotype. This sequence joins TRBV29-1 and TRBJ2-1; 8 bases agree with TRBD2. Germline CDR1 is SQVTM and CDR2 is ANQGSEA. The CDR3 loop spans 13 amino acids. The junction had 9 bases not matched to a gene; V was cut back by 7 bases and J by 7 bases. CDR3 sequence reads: CSASRGEGNEQFF. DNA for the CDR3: TGCAGCGCCTCGCGGGGGGAGGGGAATGAGCAGTTCTTC.

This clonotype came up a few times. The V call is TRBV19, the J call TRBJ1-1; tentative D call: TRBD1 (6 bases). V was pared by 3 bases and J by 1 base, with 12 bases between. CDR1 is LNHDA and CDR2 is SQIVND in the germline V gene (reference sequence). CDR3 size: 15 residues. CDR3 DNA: TGTGCCAGTAGTATCAGGCGGACAGAGAACACTGAAGCTTTCTTT. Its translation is CASSIRRTENTEAFF.

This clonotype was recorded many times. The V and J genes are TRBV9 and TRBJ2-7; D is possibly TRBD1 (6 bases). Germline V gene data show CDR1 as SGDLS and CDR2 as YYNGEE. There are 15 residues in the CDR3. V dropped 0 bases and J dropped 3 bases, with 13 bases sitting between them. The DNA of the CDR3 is TGTGCCAGCAGCGTAGATTACAGGGAATTCTACGAGCAGTACTTC. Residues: CASSVDYREFYEQYF. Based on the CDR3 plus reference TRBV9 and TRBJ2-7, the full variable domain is DSGVTQTPKHLITATGQRVTLRCSPRSGDLSVYWYQQSLDQGLQFLIQYYNGEERAKGNILERFSAQQFPDLHSELNLSSLELGDSALYFCASSVDYREFYEQYFGPGTRLTVT.

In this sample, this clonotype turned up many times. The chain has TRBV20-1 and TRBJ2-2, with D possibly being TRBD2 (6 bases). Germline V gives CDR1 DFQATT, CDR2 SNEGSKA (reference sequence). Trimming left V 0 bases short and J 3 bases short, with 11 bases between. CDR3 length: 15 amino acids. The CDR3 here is CSARDGGSDTGELFF. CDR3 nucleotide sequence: TGCAGTGCTAGAGATGGAGGGAGTGACACCGGGGAGCTGTTTTTT.

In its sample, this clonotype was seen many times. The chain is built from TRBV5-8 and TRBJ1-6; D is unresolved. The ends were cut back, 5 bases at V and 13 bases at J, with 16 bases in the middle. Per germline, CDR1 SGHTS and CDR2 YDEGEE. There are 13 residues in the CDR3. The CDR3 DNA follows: TGTGCCAGCAGTGTCAACTCGATGCCGCCCCTCCACTTT. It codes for CASSVNSMPPLHF.

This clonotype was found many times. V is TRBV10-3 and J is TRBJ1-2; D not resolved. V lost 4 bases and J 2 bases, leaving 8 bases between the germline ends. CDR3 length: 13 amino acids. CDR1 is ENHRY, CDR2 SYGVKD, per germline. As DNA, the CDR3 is TGTGCCATCAGTGTTGGTCAGAACTATGGCTACACCTTC. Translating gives CAISVGQNYGYTF.

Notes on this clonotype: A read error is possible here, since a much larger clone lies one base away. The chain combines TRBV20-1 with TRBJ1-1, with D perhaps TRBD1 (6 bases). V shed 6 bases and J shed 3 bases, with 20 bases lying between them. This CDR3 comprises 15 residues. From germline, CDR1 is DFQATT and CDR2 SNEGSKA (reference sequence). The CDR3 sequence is CSAFRLGGADTEAFF. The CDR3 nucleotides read TGCAGTGCCTTTAGACTGGGGGGGGCGGACACTGAAGCTTTCTTT.

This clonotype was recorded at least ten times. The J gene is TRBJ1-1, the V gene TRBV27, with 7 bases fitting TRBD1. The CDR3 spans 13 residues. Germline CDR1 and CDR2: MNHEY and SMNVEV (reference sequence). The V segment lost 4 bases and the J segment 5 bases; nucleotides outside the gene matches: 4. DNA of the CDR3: TGTGCCAGCAGTTGGGGACAGCAAACTGAAGCTTTCTTT. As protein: CASSWGQQTEAFF.

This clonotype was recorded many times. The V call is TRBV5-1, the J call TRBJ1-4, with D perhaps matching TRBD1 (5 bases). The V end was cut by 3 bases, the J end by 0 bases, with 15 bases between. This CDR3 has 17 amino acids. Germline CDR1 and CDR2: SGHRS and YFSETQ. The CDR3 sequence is CASSSTAGRATNEKLFF. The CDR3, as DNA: TGCGCCAGCAGCTCGACCGCGGGACGGGCAACTAATGAAAAACTGTTTTTT.